This T cell receptor (beta chain) was captured by sequencing in a study of stem cell transplantation in POMP-related autoinflammatory disease. PRAID featured immunodeficiency plus autoinflammation. The assay was immunoSEQ multiplex PCR, and TCRdb's table has in-frame clones only and misses some. Of 25,000 to 40,000 clones listed, about 91% are singletons. Regarding the study as a whole: Unique TRB V-J gene pairings were limited in number in patients with PRAID. In patients with PRAID, every analyzed T-cell subset tended to show lower diversity and higher clonality.

This clone was seen once. Antigen: not known. V was shortened by 2 bases and J by 1 base, with 11 bases between the two germline ends. This CDR3 is built from 16 residues. CDR1 and CDR2 from the germline V gene are MDHEN and SYDVKM. The source was CD4+ T cells from PBMCs, collected before stem cell transplantation. The TCR sequence derives from a human donor with POMP-related autoinflammation and immune dysregulation (PRAID). This chain uses TRBV28 with TRBJ2-2; D might be TRBD1 (6 bases). CDR3 in amino acids: CASSLGDRLNTGELFF. DNA of the CDR3: TGTGCCAGCAGTTTAGGAGACAGGTTGAACACCGGGGAGCTGTTTTTT. The full variable domain, completed using reference TRBV28 and TRBJ2-2, is DVKVTQSSRYLVKRTGEKVFLECVQDMDHENMFWYRQDPGLGLRLIYFSYDVKMKEKGDIPEGYSVSREKKERFSLILESASTNQTSMYLCASSLGDRLNTGELFFGEGSRLTVL.